This TCR beta chain emerged from a study of Graves' ophthalmopathy and Graves' hyperthyroidism. Ages of hyperthyroidism patients ran from 18 to 65, and their diagnoses were new, under 2 months' duration. This CDR3 spans 14 amino acids. With 3 bases clipped from V and 5 bases from J, the junction kept 4 bases outside the gene matches. CDR1 and CDR2 from the germline V gene are SGHVS and FQNEAQ. The table lists this clonotype with many counts. Scientists amplified the TCR beta CDR3 regions from RNA transcripts. RT-PCR was first run with HTBI primers, then multiplex PCR in a second round. Using its own MiXCR run on the multiplex PCR reads, TCRdb lists one record per CDR3 protein. This table holds a few hundred thousand distinct CDR3 sequences, more than 20% found once.

The source material was peripheral blood. J is TRBJ2-5 and V is TRBV7-8; 9 bases fit TRBD2. The sequence was collected from a young woman with stable Graves' hyperthyroidism. The CDR3 reads CASSFSGRRETQYF. CDR3 coding DNA: TGTGCCAGCAGCTTCAGCGGGAGGAGGGAGACCCAGTACTTC. The complete variable domain, with remaining parts taken from reference TRBV7-8 and TRBJ2-5, reads GAGVSQSPRYKVAKRGQDVALRCDPISGHVSLFWYQQALGQGPEFLTYFQNEAQLDKSGLPSDRFFAERPEGSVSTLKIQRTQQEDSAVYLCASSFSGRRETQYFGPGTRLLVL.